The rows below give T cell receptor beta chains drawn from one sample of a study of T cell responses to AZD1222 COVID-19 vaccine. This table comes from immunoSEQ multiplex PCR, and its TCRdb copy is limited to in-frame clones, with some not included. The sample lists about 110,000 clones, approximately 90% occurring once. This sample comprised peripheral blood, obtained on day 0 of AZD1222 vaccination. These receptors all stem from an adult in good health. Each CDR3 is given with its conserved first and last residue. The D gene is left open where the match is weak. Rows may omit the clone size; those that give it use once, few, many or a size class.

d_gene	abundance	v_gene	j_gene	CDR3nt	CDR3aa
TRBD1	-	TRBV30	TRBJ1-1	TGTGCCTGGAGCGGACAGGGGTACACTGAAGCTTTCTTT	CAWSGQGYTEAFF
-	once	TRBV18	TRBJ1-4	TGTGCCAGCTCACCACCTCCAGGGAATAATGAAAAACTGTTTTTT	CASSPPPGNNEKLFF
-	-	TRBV6-6	TRBJ2-2	TGTGCCAGCAGTTCCTCTGAGCAGGGAGGCACCGGGGAGCTGTTTTTT	CASSSSEQGGTGELFF
TRBD2	-	TRBV3-1/TRBV3-2	TRBJ2-3	TGTGCCAGCAGCCAATTTTTAGGGGCTAGCGGGGTGCGTAGCACAGATACGCAGTATTTT	CASSQFLGASGVRSTDTQYF
TRBD2	-	TRBV5-1	TRBJ2-1	TGCGCCAGCAGCGGCGCTAGCGGGGGGGCCTACAATGAGCAGTTCTTC	CASSGASGGAYNEQFF
-	-	TRBV6-1	TRBJ1-1	TGTGCCAGCAGTGAACAGAGGGCGACTGAAGCTTTCTTT	CASSEQRATEAFF
TRBD1	once	TRBV3-1/TRBV3-2	TRBJ1-2	TGTGCCAGCAGCCAAGACTCCGGGACAGGTAGTGGCTACACCTTC	CASSQDSGTGSGYTF
-	-	TRBV7-8	TRBJ2-2	TGTGCCAGCAGCTTAGCTACAGGGTCTGGCACCGGGGAGCTGTTTTTT	CASSLATGSGTGELFF
-	-	TRBV7-6	TRBJ1-3	TGTGCCAGCAGCTCAAGTACAGGTGCCCTACACTCTGGAAACACCATATATTTT	CASSSSTGALHSGNTIYF
-	-	TRBV15	TRBJ2-1	TGTGCCACCAGCAGAGAGTGGGGGGCTTCCTACAATGAGCAGTTCTTC	CATSREWGASYNEQFF
-	-	TRBV7-2	TRBJ2-3	TGTGCCAGCAGCTTAGAGGCCCGTCTCACAGATACGCAGTATTTT	CASSLEARLTDTQYF
-	-	TRBV7-3	TRBJ2-2	TGTGCCAGCAGCTTAAGAGGTTACAGGGAGGACACCGGGGAGCTGTTTTTT	CASSLRGYREDTGELFF
TRBD2	-	TRBV28	TRBJ2-7	TGTGCCAGCAGTTTCCCTAGGAGCGGGGGAGCCGAGCAGTACTTC	CASSFPRSGGAEQYF
TRBD1	-	TRBV2	TRBJ1-2	TGTGCCAGCAGTGATCCGGGACAGGGGGGCTATGGCTACACCTTC	CASSDPGQGGYGYTF
-	-	TRBV7-2	TRBJ2-7	TGTGCCAGCAGCTTTCCGCCCCCCGGCTCCTACGAGCAGTACTTC	CASSFPPPGSYEQYF
-	-	TRBV20-1	TRBJ2-1	TGCAGTGCTAGTCGGGGGGCGCTGGGGCAGTTCTTC	CSASRGALGQFF
-	-	TRBV9	TRBJ1-1	TGTGCCAGCAGCGTATCAGGGGCCAGTAACACTGAAGCTTTCTTT	CASSVSGASNTEAFF
-	-	TRBV6-5	TRBJ2-7	TGTGCCAGCAGACCCCTGGGCGACTCCTACGAGCAGTACTTC	CASRPLGDSYEQYF
-	-	TRBV2	TRBJ1-2	TGTGCCAGCATGCAGGACCAAGGAGGTCTCTATGGCTACACCTTC	CASMQDQGGLYGYTF
-	-	TRBV19	TRBJ1-2	TGTGCCAGTAGTATAGATTTAGGAAGTAACTATGGCTACACCTTC	CASSIDLGSNYGYTF
-	once	TRBV11-3	TRBJ2-1	TGTGCCAGCAGCTTAGTCAGCAATGAGCAGTTCTTC	CASSLVSNEQFF
TRBD2	-	TRBV29-1	TRBJ2-3	TGCAGCGTGGGAGCGGGGGGCCACACAGATACGCAGTATTTT	CSVGAGGHTDTQYF
-	-	TRBV7-9	TRBJ1-4	TGTGCCAGCAGCTTAGCCAGGGGAACTAATGAAAAACTGTTTTTT	CASSLARGTNEKLFF
TRBD2	-	TRBV9	TRBJ2-1	TGTGCCAGCAGCGCGATGGCAGCGGGGGGTGAGTTCTTC	CASSAMAAGGEFF
-	-	TRBV2	TRBJ2-4	TGTGCCAGCAGTGAGATCTTGGGAAACATTCAGTACTTC	CASSEILGNIQYF
-	-	TRBV15	TRBJ1-4	TGTGCCGTTAACAGGGTAGATGAAAAACTGTTTTTT	CAVNRVDEKLFF
TRBD2	-	TRBV30	TRBJ2-1	TGTGCCTGGACGCGGGGGAGAAATGAGCAGTTCTTC	CAWTRGRNEQFF
TRBD1	once	TRBV5-6	TRBJ1-5	TGTGCCAGCAGATCTCGACAGGGGGACCAGCCCCAGCATTTT	CASRSRQGDQPQHF
TRBD1	-	TRBV27	TRBJ1-5	TGTGCCAGCAGTCGACAGGGGCTGGGCAATCAGCCCCAGCATTTT	CASSRQGLGNQPQHF
-	-	TRBV5-8	TRBJ2-1	TGTGCCAGCAGCCCACCCGATTGGGGCAATGAGCAGTTCTTC	CASSPPDWGNEQFF
TRBD2	-	TRBV6-2/TRBV6-3	TRBJ2-7	TGTGCCAGCAGTCCCCAAGCGGGGGCCTACGAGCAGTACTTC	CASSPQAGAYEQYF
-	-	TRBV19	TRBJ1-5	TGTGCCAGTACCAATATTCAACAGCAGCCCCAGCATTTT	CASTNIQQQPQHF
TRBD1	-	TRBV6-5	TRBJ2-3	TGTGCCAGCGCCGGGGACAGGCCCACAGATACGCAGTATTTT	CASAGDRPTDTQYF
TRBD1	once	TRBV7-6	TRBJ1-1	TGTGCCAGCAGCTTAGCCCCGGGACAGGGGGCTGACACTGAAGCTTTCTTT	CASSLAPGQGADTEAFF
TRBD1	-	TRBV2	TRBJ1-2	TGTGCCAGCAGTGACCCAGGGGGGTATGGCTACACCTTC	CASSDPGGYGYTF
-	-	TRBV11-2	TRBJ2-3	TGTGCCAGCAGCGCCCCTTTTGGGTTAACCCTCACGCAGTATTTT	CASSAPFGLTLTQYF
-	-	TRBV10-1	TRBJ2-5	TGCGCCAGCAGTGAAACCGCTGTGGAGACCCAGTACTTC	CASSETAVETQYF
TRBD1	-	TRBV2	TRBJ1-5	TGTGCCAGCTTGGGACAGGCTAGCGGTCAGCCCCAGCATTTT	CASLGQASGQPQHF
-	-	TRBV9	TRBJ1-2	TGTGCCAGCAGCGTAGATTCGGGGCGCGCACGGGGCTATGGCTACACCTTC	CASSVDSGRARGYGYTF
-	-	TRBV19	TRBJ2-7	TGTGCCAGTAGCTTCCAGGGGTCCTCTTTGCAGTACTTC	CASSFQGSSLQYF